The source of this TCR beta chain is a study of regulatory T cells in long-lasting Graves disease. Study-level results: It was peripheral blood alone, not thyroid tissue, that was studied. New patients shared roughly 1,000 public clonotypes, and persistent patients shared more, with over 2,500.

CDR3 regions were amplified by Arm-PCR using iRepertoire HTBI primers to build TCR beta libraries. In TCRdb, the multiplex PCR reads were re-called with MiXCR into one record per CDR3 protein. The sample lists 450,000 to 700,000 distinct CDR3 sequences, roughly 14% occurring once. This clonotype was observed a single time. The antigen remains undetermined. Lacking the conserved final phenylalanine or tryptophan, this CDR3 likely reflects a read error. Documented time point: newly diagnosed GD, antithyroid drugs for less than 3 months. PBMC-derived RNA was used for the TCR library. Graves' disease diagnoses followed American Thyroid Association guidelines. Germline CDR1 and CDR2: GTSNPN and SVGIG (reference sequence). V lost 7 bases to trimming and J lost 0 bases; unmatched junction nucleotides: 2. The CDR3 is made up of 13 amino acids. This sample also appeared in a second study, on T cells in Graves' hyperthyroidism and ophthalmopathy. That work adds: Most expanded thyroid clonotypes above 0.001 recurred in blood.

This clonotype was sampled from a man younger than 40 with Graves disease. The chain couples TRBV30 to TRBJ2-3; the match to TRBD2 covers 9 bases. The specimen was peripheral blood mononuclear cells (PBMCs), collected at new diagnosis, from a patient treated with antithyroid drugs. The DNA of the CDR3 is TGTGCCTTTAGCGGGAGCAGCACAGATACGCAGTATCTT. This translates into CAFSGSSTDTQYL.